This T cell receptor (beta chain) derives from a study of blood T cell repertoires in COVID-19. As processed by the authors: Amplifying reference gene primers gave estimates of nucleated cell counts. Here immunoSEQ multiplex PCR was the method, and the copy in TCRdb shows in-frame clones only, minus some. The V and J calls and clone size were taken over from that table, and D and trimming were inferred from the DNA. The sample yields under 45,000 clones, 90% to 95% seen once. Sequenced input: peripheral blood. The clonotype comes from a man in his 60s with active or convalescent COVID-19.

The CDR3 region has the DNA TGCGCCAGCAGCCAAAGGGGGCTAGCTGCAGATACGCAGTATTTT. This gives the protein CASSQRGLAADTQYF. V usage is TRBV4-1 and J usage is TRBJ2-3; 7 nucleotides agree with TRBD1. Germline-derived CDR1 and CDR2 are MGHRA and YSYEKL. After removal of 2 bases from V and 4 bases from J, the junction contained 6 bases not matched to a gene. CDR3 length: 15 residues.